This T cell receptor (beta chain) emerged from a study of T cell changes during pregnancy in multiple sclerosis. Trimming took off 1 base at V and 10 bases at J, with 11 bases between the two ends. CDR1 and CDR2 from the germline V gene are MGHDK and SYGVNS. There are 14 residues in the CDR3. Assay: immunoSEQ multiplex PCR; the TCRdb copy retains only in-frame clones and omits some. The table shows about 85,000 clones, with approximately 90% occurring only once. This chain connects TRBV25-1 to TRBJ1-6; TRBD1 might be the D (5 bases). This specimen was peripheral blood, taken in the first trimester of pregnancy. The source is a female donor with multiple sclerosis, enrolled in a pregnancy study. CDR3 protein: CASSESGETSPLHF. In DNA form, the CDR3 reads TGTGCCAGCAGTGAATCGGGGGAAACCTCACCCCTCCACTTT.